This T cell receptor beta chain was retrieved from a study of spatial heterogeneity in lung cancer. Study-wide context: Each unique TCR and UMI combination was seen more than ten times on average in raw reads.

General observations from the study: Tumoral mutation counts were tracked by counts of expanded intratumoral alpha and beta TCRs.

This clonotype appeared a few times. The antigen is undetermined. TCRdb recomputed calls from the 5' RACE reads with MiXCR, one row per CDR3 protein. The data hold approximately 10,000 distinct CDR3 sequences, with around 6% observed a single time. This CDR3 comprises 17 residues. From germline, CDR1 is LGHNA and CDR2 YSLEER. Trimming at V came to 6 bases and at J to 2 bases, leaving 8 bases not matched to a gene. The time point: sample taken at primary tumor resection. Patients with untreated early-stage non-small cell lung cancer, numbering around 72, were the donors. The clonotype was recovered from a female donor with early-stage non-small cell lung cancer. The source material was lung tumor tissue, sampled at surgery. The chain combines TRBV4-3 with TRBJ2-2, with TRBD1 identical over 11 bases. The CDR3 region is CASSFGQGALNTGELFF. The CDR3 DNA reads TGCGCCAGCAGTTTCGGACAGGGGGCTCTTAACACCGGGGAGCTGTTTTTT.